This T cell receptor beta chain was sequenced for a study of blood T cells in healthy people across ages. V lost 10 bases and J 0 bases, leaving 10 bases between the germline ends. Germline CDR1 and CDR2: SEHNR and FQNEAQ (reference sequence). CDR3 size: 12 residues. Findings and caveats of the study: In long-lived donors, naive CD4+ cell counts and diversity exceeded those of aged donors.

About this clonotype itself: Its specificity is not known.

A second PCR, run for about 7 to 12 cycles, used a sample-barcoded 5' primer plus a J-beta primer mix. Each of the cDNA molecules was tagged by a template-switch adaptor with 12 random nucleotides. TCRdb itself ran the 5' RACE reads through MiXCR, one entry per CDR3 protein. The sample lists about 900,000 distinct CDR3 sequences, approximately 65% occurring once. Researchers report isolating at least 7 million PBMCs per sample. The V call is TRBV7-9, the J call TRBJ2-7; D is perhaps TRBD1 (6 bases). The sample was blood. This TCR came from a man in his thirties or forties in good health. DNA of the CDR3: TGTGCCACCAGACAGGACTCCTACGAGCAGTACTTC. Translating gives CATRQDSYEQYF.